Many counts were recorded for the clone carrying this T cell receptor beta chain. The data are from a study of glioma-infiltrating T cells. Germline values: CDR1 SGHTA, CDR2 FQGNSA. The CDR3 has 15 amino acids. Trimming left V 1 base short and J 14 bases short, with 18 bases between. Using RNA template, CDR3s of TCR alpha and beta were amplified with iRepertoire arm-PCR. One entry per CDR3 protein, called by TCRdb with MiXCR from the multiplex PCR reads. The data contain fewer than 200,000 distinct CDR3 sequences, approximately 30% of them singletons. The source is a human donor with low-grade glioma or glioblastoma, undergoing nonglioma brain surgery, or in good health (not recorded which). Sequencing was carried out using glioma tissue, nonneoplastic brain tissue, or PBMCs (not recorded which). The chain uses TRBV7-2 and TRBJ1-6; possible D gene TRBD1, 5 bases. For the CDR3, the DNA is TGTGCCAGCAGCTTAGAGTCAGGGTTGAGTTGGTCCCTCCACTTT. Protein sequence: CASSLESGLSWSLHF.